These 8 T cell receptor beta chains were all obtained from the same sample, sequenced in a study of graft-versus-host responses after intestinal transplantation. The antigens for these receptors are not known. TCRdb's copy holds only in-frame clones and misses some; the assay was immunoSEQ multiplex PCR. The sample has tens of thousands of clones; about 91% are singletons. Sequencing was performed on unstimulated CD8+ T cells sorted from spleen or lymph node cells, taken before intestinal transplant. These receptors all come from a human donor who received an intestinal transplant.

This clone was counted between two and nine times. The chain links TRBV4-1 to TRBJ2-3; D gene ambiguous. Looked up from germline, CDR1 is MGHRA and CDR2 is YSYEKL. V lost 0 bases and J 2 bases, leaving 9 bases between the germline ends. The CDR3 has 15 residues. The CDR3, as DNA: TGCGCCAGCAGCCAAGATTGGCTCCTCACAGATACGCAGTATTTT. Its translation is CASSQDWLLTDTQYF.

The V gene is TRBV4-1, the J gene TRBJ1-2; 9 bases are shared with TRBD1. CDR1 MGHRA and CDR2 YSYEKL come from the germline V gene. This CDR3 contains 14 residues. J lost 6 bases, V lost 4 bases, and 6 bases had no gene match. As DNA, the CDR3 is TGCGCCAGCAGCCCGGACAGGGGAAATGATGGCTACACCTTC. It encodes CASSPDRGNDGYTF.

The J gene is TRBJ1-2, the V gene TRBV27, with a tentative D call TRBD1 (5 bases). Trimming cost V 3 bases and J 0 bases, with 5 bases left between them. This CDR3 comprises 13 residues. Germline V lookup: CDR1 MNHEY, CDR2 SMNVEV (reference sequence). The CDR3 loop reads CASSLTANYGYTF. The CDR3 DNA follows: TGTGCCAGCAGTTTGACAGCTAACTATGGCTACACCTTC.

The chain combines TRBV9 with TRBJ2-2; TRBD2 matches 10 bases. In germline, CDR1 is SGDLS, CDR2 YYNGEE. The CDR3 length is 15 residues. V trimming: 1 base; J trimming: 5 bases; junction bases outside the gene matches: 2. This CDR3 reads CASSVISGRTGELFF. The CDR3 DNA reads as TGTGCCAGCAGCGTAATTAGCGGGAGGACCGGGGAGCTGTTTTTT. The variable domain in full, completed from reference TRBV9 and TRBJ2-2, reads DSGVTQTPKHLITATGQRVTLRCSPRSGDLSVYWYQQSLDQGLQFLIQYYNGEERAKGNILERFSAQQFPDLHSELNLSSLELGDSALYFCASSVISGRTGELFFGEGSRLTVL.

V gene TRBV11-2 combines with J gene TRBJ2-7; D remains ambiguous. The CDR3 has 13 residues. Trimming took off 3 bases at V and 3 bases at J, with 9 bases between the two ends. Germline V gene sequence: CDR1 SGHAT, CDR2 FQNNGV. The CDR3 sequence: CASSFGSDYEQYF. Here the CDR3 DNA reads TGTGCCAGCAGCTTTGGCTCCGACTACGAGCAGTACTTC.

The DNA of the CDR3 is TGTGCCAGCTGGACAGGGGGCAGGGAGACCCAGTACTTC. As protein: CASWTGGRETQYF. The chain joins TRBV6-6 to TRBJ2-5; 11 bases line up with TRBD1. The trim removed 8 bases at V and 5 bases at J, leaving 4 bases unmatched. CDR1 is MNHNY and CDR2 is SVGAGI in the germline V gene (reference sequence). This CDR3 region has 13 residues.

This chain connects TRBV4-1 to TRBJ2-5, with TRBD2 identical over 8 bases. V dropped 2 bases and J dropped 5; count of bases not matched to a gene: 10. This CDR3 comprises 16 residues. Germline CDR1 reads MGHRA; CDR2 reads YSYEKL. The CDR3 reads CASSQRPDGGVETQYF. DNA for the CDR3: TGCGCCAGCAGCCAACGACCGGACGGGGGGGTGGAGACCCAGTACTTC.

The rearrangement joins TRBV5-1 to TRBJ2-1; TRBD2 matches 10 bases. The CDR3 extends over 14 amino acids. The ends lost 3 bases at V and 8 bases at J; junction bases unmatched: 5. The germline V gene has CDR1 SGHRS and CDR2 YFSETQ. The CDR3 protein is CASSSRTSGDEQFF. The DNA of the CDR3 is TGCGCCAGCAGCTCAAGGACTAGCGGTGATGAGCAGTTCTTC.